The present entry profiles one T cell receptor (beta chain) with its context. Its antigen specificity is not known. No base quality information exists; no much larger clone differs at one position. Selected pancreatic ductal adenocarcinoma patients had undergone surgery without neoadjuvant therapy. After peripheral blood was drawn into heparin tubes, PBMCs were separated on a histopaque density gradient and then cryopreserved in roughly 10% DMSO. Genomic DNA was extracted from roughly seven PBMC and nine or ten flash-frozen tumor specimens using the DNeasy Blood and Tissue Kit with Proteinase K and RNase treatment. The record originates from a study of T cells in pancreatic ductal adenocarcinoma (dated by TCRdb to 2016 to 2017). With respect to the entire study: The work assessed suppressive cells as well as CD8+ T cells infiltrating resected pancreatic ductal adenocarcinoma, measuring their numbers, locations, and properties, in order to shed light on the adaptive T-cell response that occurs naturally. Here is what the overall study found, with its caveats: T-cell clonality showed no significant difference between tumor and blood, with a mean clonality of roughly 0.12 in tumors and 0.072 in blood. Compared with tumor samples, blood samples had more total productive templates and roughly 8-fold more unique clonotypes. Because inoperable disease is present at presentation in most pancreatic cancer patients, the resected cohort was biased toward the minority with early-stage disease. Because tumors are enriched in CD45RO+ effector T cells rather than naive T cells, which biases toward lower diversity, comparisons of clonality between tumor and blood may be biased.

Reading the germline V gene gives CDR1 SGDLS and CDR2 YYNGEE. V is pared back by 3 bases and J by 2 bases, with 12 bases lying between the germline termini. From the cysteine through the phenylalanine, the CDR3 covers 15 amino acids. Solely the CDR3 DNA is kept, with 45 bases framed from the first base. TCR beta CDR3 regions were amplified from genomic DNA using the immunoSEQ hsTCRB kit. High-throughput TRB CDR3 sequencing was performed on an Illumina HiSeq system. Concerning the study's data processing: Sequencing reads were analyzed with the immunoSEQ software, and nonproductive sequences with premature stops or frame-shifts were excluded. Repertoire clonality was computed as one minus Shannon entropy normalized by log2 of the number of unique productive sequences. Entries here come from immuneACCESS through TCRdb and include only in-frame sequences with V and J called. Some clones fail to appear in such tables; in the studies checked, an unresolved V gene covers under half of the shortfall, and the cause of the remainder is unknown. V and J calls and clone size are given by that table; D and trimming were obtained from the DNA. The sample records over 90,000 clones, about 96% of which are singletons. Roughly 3% of the sample is taken by the ten largest.

Rearrangement joined TRBV9 to TRBJ1-3, with the D gene uncertain. The source material was PBMCs. This receptor was identified in a human donor with pancreatic ductal adenocarcinoma. The nucleotide sequence reads TGTGCCAGCAGCGGAGGCAGAAAAACTGGAAACACCATATATTTT. Translated, this is CASSGGRKTGNTIYF.